This T cell receptor beta chain comes out of a study of molecular identifiers for immune sequencing clone quantification. The V and J ends lost 4 bases and 4 bases, in that order; junction bases with no gene match: 7. There are 14 residues in the CDR3. The germline CDR1 and CDR2 sequences are MNHEY and SVGEGT. Input for naive CD8 libraries was about 17,000 to 1,100,000 sorted cells; the RNA fraction used was 10%, 30% or 50%. Sorting isolated naive CD8 T cells as CD8+CD4-CCR7+CD45RA+ events. Previously published methods and listed TCR primers were used for the bulk TCR libraries. TCRdb re-analysed the PCR reads in MiXCR, keeping a single row per CDR3 protein. The sample carries 100,000 or so distinct CDR3 sequences, roughly 34% recorded once.

The gene calls are TRBV6-2 or TRBV6-3 and TRBJ2-7; 7 bases are shared with TRBD2. The sample taken for sequencing was naive CD8+ T cells from blood, with Jurkat cell RNA spiked in. Subset denoted: FACS-sorted CD8+CD4-CCR7+CD45RA+ naive T cells. The origin of this receptor is a human donor in good health. Some libraries in this study had Jurkat cell RNA spiked in. The CDR3: CASSSLGGSYEQYF. CDR3 coding DNA: TGTGCCAGCAGTTCACTTGGCGGGAGTTACGAGCAGTACTTC.